Listed below are T cell receptor beta chains from one sample, sequenced in a study of technical replicates of blood from four donors. Some clones are missing from TCRdb's copy, which holds only in-frame ones; the method was immunoSEQ multiplex PCR. The table includes roughly 80,000 clones, 90% to 95% detected once. The sample consisted of T cells isolated from PBMCs. The receptors shown here come from a human donor in good health. Both conserved end residues are part of each CDR3. D genes are given only for firm matches.

cdr3_aa,cdr3_nt,j_call,d_call,v_call
CASSENSFPESSYNEQFF,TGTGCCAGCAGTGAAAACTCCTTTCCGGAGAGCTCCTACAATGAGCAGTTCTTC,TRBJ2-1,NA,TRBV25-1
CASSPSGAEKLFF,TGTGCCAGCAGCCCCAGTGGGGCTGAAAAACTGTTTTTT,TRBJ1-4,NA,TRBV5-6
CAWGGRDRGSGYTF,TGTGCCTGGGGGGGCCGGGACAGGGGATCTGGCTACACCTTC,TRBJ1-2,TRBD1,TRBV30
CASSPGGGRFSYEQYF,TGCGCCAGCAGCCCCGGGGGAGGGAGGTTCTCCTACGAGCAGTACTTC,TRBJ2-7,TRBD2,TRBV4-1
CSVALGGYNEQFF,TGCAGCGTTGCGCTTGGAGGGTACAATGAGCAGTTCTTC,TRBJ2-1,NA,TRBV29-1
CASSLSGSSQETQYF,TGTGCCAGCAGCTTAAGCGGGAGCTCCCAAGAGACCCAGTACTTC,TRBJ2-5,TRBD2,TRBV11-3
CASRTTGSSYEQYF,TGTGCCAGCAGAACGACAGGAAGTTCCTACGAGCAGTACTTC,TRBJ2-7,NA,TRBV6-6
CASSLFVRRTELYEQYF,TGTGCCAGCAGTTTATTTGTACGACGGACAGAGCTATACGAGCAGTACTTC,TRBJ2-7,NA,TRBV28
CASSEQNYGYTF,TGTGCCAGCAGTGAGCAGAACTATGGCTACACCTTC,TRBJ1-2,NA,TRBV2
CASRNGRGYNEQFF,TGTGCCAGCAGGAACGGGAGGGGCTACAATGAGCAGTTCTTC,TRBJ2-1,TRBD2,TRBV28
CASSVGRGTGNTIYF,TGTGCCAGCAGCGTAGGCAGGGGCACTGGAAACACCATATATTTT,TRBJ1-3,NA,TRBV9
CASSLEAGRGAFF,TGTGCCAGCAGCTTAGAAGCCGGGCGGGGGGCTTTCTTT,TRBJ1-1,NA,TRBV7-2